The entry below describes one TCR beta chain. The antigen is not known. This record comes from a study of regulatory T cells in long-lasting Graves disease. Study-level results: TRBV28 was favored in persistent disease, as were TRBJ1-2 and TRBJ2-5.

Germline lookup yields CDR1 LNHDA and CDR2 SQIVND (reference sequence). V was cut by 5 bases and J by 2 bases, with 13 bases left in between. The CDR3 is made up of 14 amino acids. iRepertoire HTBI primers and Arm-PCR of CDR3 regions built TCR beta libraries. TCRdb processed the multiplex PCR reads anew with MiXCR; each CDR3 protein has one entry. Seen here are a few hundred thousand distinct CDR3 sequences, 20% to 25% observed once, and the top ten hold approximately 28%. Specified time point: persistent/refractory GD, antithyroid drugs over 5 years with positive TRAb. PBMCs provided the RNA from which the TCR library was made. Graves' disease diagnosis relied on American Thyroid Association guidelines.

V and J are TRBV19 and TRBJ2-7; D is uncertain. Sequenced material: peripheral blood mononuclear cells (PBMCs), taken when the disease was refractory, from a patient treated with antithyroid drugs. The TCR sequence derives from a woman aged 40 to 50 with Graves disease. The CDR3 sequence: CASSFYRTPYEQYF. CDR3 bases: TGTGCCAGTAGTTTCTACCGGACCCCCTACGAGCAGTACTTC.